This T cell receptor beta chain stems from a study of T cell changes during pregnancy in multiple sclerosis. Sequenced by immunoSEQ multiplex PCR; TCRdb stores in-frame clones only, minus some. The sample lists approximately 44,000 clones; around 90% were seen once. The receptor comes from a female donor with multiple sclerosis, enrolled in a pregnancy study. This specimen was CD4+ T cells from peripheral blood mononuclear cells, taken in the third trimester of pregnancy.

This CDR3 reads CASDELANQPQHF. For the CDR3, the DNA is TGTGCCAGCGACGAATTAGCCAATCAGCCCCAGCATTTT. The V and J genes are TRBV2 and TRBJ1-5; D call uncertain. Per germline, CDR1 SNHLY and CDR2 FYNNEI. The CDR3 covers 13 residues. V shed 8 bases and J shed 3 bases, with 11 bases lying between them.